The next 29 T cell receptor beta chains were all read from a single sample in a study of blood T cell repertoires in COVID-19. Assay: immunoSEQ multiplex PCR; the TCRdb copy retains only in-frame clones and omits some. This table holds 350,000 or so clones, more than 70% found once. The material sequenced was peripheral blood. The receptors originated from a woman aged 25 to 39 with COVID-19, enrolled during active disease.

The V and J genes are TRBV21-1 and TRBJ1-1; the table's TRBD1 call for D was not verified on the DNA. TRBV21-1 has pseudogene status. The CDR3 spans 14 residues. This CDR3 is CASSRLLDRHEAFF. The DNA for the CDR3 is TGTGCCAGCAGCAGGCTACTGGACAGGCATGAAGCTTTCTTT.

V gene TRBV9 combines with J gene TRBJ1-6; D not resolved. V lost 0 bases, J lost 0 bases, and 4 bases lay in between. Germline V gene lookup returns CDR1 SGDLS and CDR2 YYNGEE. The CDR3 runs to 15 residues. This CDR3 reads CASSVDNSYNSPLHF. The CDR3 DNA reads TGTGCCAGCAGCGTAGACAACTCCTATAATTCACCCCTCCACTTT.

This chain uses TRBV9 with TRBJ2-1; TRBD1 matches at 12 bases. The CDR3 extends over 17 amino acids. Looked up from germline, CDR1 is SGDLS and CDR2 is YYNGEE. V gave up 3 bases and J gave up 6 bases; unmatched junction bases: 10. The CDR3 protein is CASSARDRGRLSNEQFF. The CDR3 DNA is TGTGCCAGCAGCGCGAGGGACAGGGGGCGTCTGAGCAATGAGCAGTTCTTC.

The J gene is TRBJ2-2, the V gene TRBV2; 10 bases are a match to TRBD1. Looked up from germline, CDR1 is SNHLY and CDR2 is FYNNEI. The CDR3 totals 16 residues. The V segment lost 2 bases and the J segment 4 bases; nucleotides outside the gene matches: 4. The CDR3 sequence is CASSEPRTGGTGELFF. The CDR3 nucleotides are TGTGCCAGCAGTGAACCCAGGACAGGGGGCACCGGGGAGCTGTTTTTT.

The rearrangement joins TRBV28 to TRBJ2-1; possibly TRBD2 for D (6 bases). The ends were cut back, 6 bases at V and 8 bases at J, with 14 bases in the middle. The CDR3 runs 13 residues. The germline gives CDR1 MDHEN, CDR2 SYDVKM. As DNA, the CDR3 is TGTGCCAGCAGGGCACTAGCCGGAGATGAGCAGTTCTTC. Amino acid sequence: CASRALAGDEQFF.

The CDR3: CASSDRGAEAFF. CDR3 nucleotide sequence: TGTGCCAGCAGTGACAGGGGTGCTGAAGCTTTCTTT. The gene calls are TRBV27 and TRBJ1-1; 8 bases match TRBD1. J lost 6 bases, V lost 5 bases, and 2 bases had no gene match. Germline V lookup: CDR1 MNHEY, CDR2 SMNVEV (reference sequence). The CDR3 totals 12 residues.

This clone was observed a few times. This chain uses TRBV3-1 (or the pseudogene TRBV3-2) with TRBJ2-7; 7 bases are shared with TRBD2. With 5 bases clipped from V and 3 bases from J, the junction kept 10 bases outside the gene matches. Germline V gene data show CDR1 as LGHDT and CDR2 as YNNKEL (reference sequence). The CDR3 runs 15 residues. CDR3 loop: CASSFRAGCYYEQYF. The DNA for the CDR3 is TGTGCCAGCAGCTTCCGAGCGGGATGCTACTACGAGCAGTACTTC.

This chain uses TRBV7-6 with TRBJ2-1; possibly TRBD1 for D (5 bases). The CDR3 consists of 16 residues. Per the germline V gene, CDR1 is SGHVS and CDR2 is FNYEAQ. The V gene lost 3 bases and the J gene lost 8 bases, with 20 bases spanning the gap. CDR3 residues: CASSLCREWLVDEQFF. The CDR3 DNA reads TGTGCCAGCAGCTTGTGCAGGGAATGGTTGGTGGATGAGCAGTTCTTC.

The gene calls are TRBV10-3 and TRBJ1-1, with 7 positions matching TRBD1. Germline V gene data show CDR1 as ENHRY and CDR2 as SYGVKD. V lost 6 bases, J lost 0 bases, and 4 bases stayed unmatched. This CDR3 region has 14 residues. Written as DNA, the CDR3 is TGTGCCATCAGCCGACAGGGAATGAACACTGAAGCTTTCTTT. Protein sequence: CAISRQGMNTEAFF.

The V call is TRBV13, the J call TRBJ2-1, with 9 bases identical to TRBD1. The CDR3 covers 15 residues. Germline-derived CDR1 and CDR2 are PRHDT and FYEKMQ (reference sequence). Germline trimming cut 4 bases from V and 4 bases from J; bases unmatched to any gene: 5. Here the CDR3 reads CASSSTGGAYNEQFF. The CDR3 DNA reads TGTGCCAGCAGCTCTACAGGGGGCGCTTACAATGAGCAGTTCTTC. Drawing the rest from reference TRBV13 and TRBJ2-1, the complete variable domain is AAGVIQSPRHLIKEKRETATLKCYPIPRHDTVYWYQQGPGQDPQFLISFYEKMQSDKGSIPDRFSAQQFSDYHSELNMSSLELGDSALYFCASSSTGGAYNEQFFGPGTRLTVL.

This clone was counted between two and nine times. This sequence joins TRBV13 and TRBJ1-3, with D uncertain. The germline V and J ends were trimmed by 6 bases and 0 bases, with 21 bases remaining between them. In germline, CDR1 is PRHDT, CDR2 FYEKMQ (reference sequence). The CDR3 length is 18 residues. The CDR3 DNA reads as TGTGCCAGCAGTCCCCCCCGCGGCGGCCTATTCTCTGGAAACACCATATATTTT. This translates into CASSPPRGGLFSGNTIYF.

The rearrangement joins TRBV12-5 to TRBJ2-5; possible D gene TRBD2, 6 bases. Germline-derived CDR1 and CDR2 are LGHNT and FRNRAP. Trimming took off 1 base at V and 1 base at J, with 13 bases between the two ends. CDR3 length: 16 amino acids. The CDR3 reads CASGLGGLPTQETQYF. DNA of the CDR3: TGTGCTAGTGGTTTGGGAGGACTACCGACCCAAGAGACCCAGTACTTC.

Comments on this clone: Other DNA sequences from this sample encode an identical CDR3 as well. The chain couples TRBV5-6 to TRBJ1-2; D gene ambiguous. The CDR3 has 13 residues. The germline CDR1 and CDR2 sequences are SGHDT and YYEEEE. V was trimmed by 0 bases and J by 4 bases, leaving 7 bases between them. The CDR3 nucleotides are TGTGCCAGCAGCTTGGGCGGAAGCTATGGCTACACCTTC. Translated: CASSLGGSYGYTF.

A single count supports this clone. The V and J genes are TRBV19 and TRBJ1-1, with D unresolved. V was shortened by 5 bases and J by 0 bases, with 10 bases between the two germline ends. CDR1 and CDR2 from the germline V gene are LNHDA and SQIVND (reference sequence). This CDR3 contains 14 residues. The CDR3 spells CASSLHGMNTEAFF. CDR3 in DNA: TGTGCCAGTAGTCTCCACGGGATGAACACTGAAGCTTTCTTT.

Here the CDR3 reads CASSQAWGGIVPYTF. The CDR3 nucleotides read TGCGCCAGCAGCCAAGCATGGGGAGGGATTGTCCCCTACACCTTC. V usage is TRBV4-1 and J usage is TRBJ1-2; D call uncertain. Trimming removed 1 base at V and 10 bases at J, with 19 bases between. CDR3 size: 15 residues. Germline CDR1 reads MGHRA; CDR2 reads YSYEKL.

V is TRBV19 and J is TRBJ1-1; 10 nucleotides align to TRBD1. The germline CDR1 and CDR2 sequences are LNHDA and SQIVND (reference sequence). There are 16 residues in the CDR3. J was trimmed by 3 bases and V by 9 bases; bases with no gene match: 13. CDR3 in DNA: TGTGCCAGCCTTTCCCTCCTTGGGACAGGGGACACTGAAGCTTTCTTT. It codes for CASLSLLGTGDTEAFF.

This chain uses TRBV28 with TRBJ1-3, with a weak D call TRBD1 (5 bases). The CDR3 runs 19 residues. With 3 bases removed from V and 1 base from J, the gap between germline ends came to 22 bases. From germline, CDR1 is MDHEN and CDR2 SYDVKM. The CDR3 reads CASSFFAGREFLSGNTIYF. The CDR3 DNA sequence: TGTGCCAGCAGTTTTTTTGCAGGGAGGGAATTTCTTTCTGGAAACACCATATATTTT.

The chain joins TRBV11-3 to TRBJ2-5; no clear D. Germline CDR1 reads SGHNT; CDR2 reads YENEEA. V was pared by 3 bases and J by 3 bases, with 5 bases between. CDR3 length equals 12 residues. The CDR3, as DNA: TGTGCCAGCAGCTTTGTCGAAGAGACCCAGTACTTC. Protein sequence: CASSFVEETQYF.

The rearrangement links TRBV11-2 to TRBJ2-5; TRBD2 matches at 11 bases. CDR3 length equals 16 residues. Germline CDR1 and CDR2: SGHAT and FQNNGV. V shed 1 base and J 2 bases; nucleotides not matched to a gene: 3. CDR3 region: CASSLGLAGLQETQYF. The CDR3 DNA follows: TGTGCCAGCAGCTTAGGACTAGCGGGGTTACAAGAGACCCAGTACTTC.

CDR3: CASSHHPGVGDRFGNTIYF. The DNA for the CDR3 is TGTGCCAGCAGCCACCACCCAGGGGTTGGGGACCGGTTTGGAAACACCATATATTTT. The rearrangement joins TRBV11-2 to TRBJ1-3; the D gene is possibly TRBD1 (6 bases). This CDR3 contains 19 residues. Germline values: CDR1 SGHAT, CDR2 FQNNGV. Trimming removed 5 bases from V and 3 bases from J, with 26 bases in between.

In nucleotides, the CDR3 is TGTGCCAGCAGCTCGCGGAGCCGACGCAAAGAGACCCAGTACTTC. Its protein product is CASSSRSRRKETQYF. V is TRBV13 and J is TRBJ2-5; D gene ambiguous. Trimming stripped 4 bases from V and 3 bases from J, with 15 bases between. Per the germline V gene, CDR1 is PRHDT and CDR2 is FYEKMQ (reference sequence). This CDR3 is 15 amino acids long.

The V call is TRBV7-9, the J call TRBJ2-6; D is perhaps TRBD1 (6 bases). Germline CDR1 SEHNR, CDR2 FQNEAQ (reference sequence). V dropped 4 bases and J dropped 3 bases, with 16 bases sitting between them. The CDR3 sequence is 17 residues long. The CDR3 reads CASSSQGSSHGANVLTF. CDR3 DNA sequence: TGTGCCAGCAGCTCACAGGGTTCCAGTCATGGGGCCAACGTCCTGACTTTC. The whole variable domain, remainder taken from reference TRBV7-9 and TRBJ2-6, is DTGVSQNPRHKITKRGQNVTFRCDPISEHNRLYWYRQTLGQGPEFLTYFQNEAQLEKSRLLSDRFSAERPKGSFSTLEIQRTEQGDSAMYLCASSSQGSSHGANVLTFGAGSRLTVL.

This clone occurred once. The J gene is TRBJ2-3, the V gene TRBV5-3; 8 nucleotides align to TRBD2. TRBV5-3 is an ORF for which the function is uncertain. The CDR3 is made up of 17 amino acids. V shed 4 bases, J shed 0 bases, and the junction held 10 bases outside the gene matches. The CDR3 reads CARSLEGLEPSTDTQYF. The CDR3 DNA follows: TGTGCCAGAAGCCTGGAGGGACTAGAGCCTAGCACAGATACGCAGTATTTT.

This chain links TRBV11-2 with TRBJ1-3; TRBD1 aligns across 8 bases. V was clipped by 6 bases and J by 3 bases; unmatched bases: 7. This CDR3 has 15 amino acids. Germline assignment: CDR1 SGHAT and CDR2 FQNNGV. The CDR3 sequence: CASRDRQGFGNTIYF. CDR3 in DNA: TGTGCCAGCAGGGACCGACAGGGGTTTGGAAACACCATATATTTT.

This chain links TRBV6-1 with TRBJ2-7; 7 bases fit TRBD2. The CDR3 has 13 residues. V shed 2 bases and J 5 bases; nucleotides not matched to a gene: 3. Germline values: CDR1 MNHNS, CDR2 SASEGT. Written as DNA, the CDR3 is TGTGCCAGCAGTGAATGGGGAGGGAACGAGCAGTACGTC. It is translated as CASSEWGGNEQYV.

The chain has TRBV6-5 and TRBJ1-1, with 9 bases matching TRBD1. The CDR3 covers 14 residues. Germline V CDR1 and CDR2: MNHEY, SVGAGI. The V and J ends lost 5 bases and 4 bases, in that order; junction bases with no gene match: 5. This CDR3 is CASSNTGGATEAFF. The DNA for the CDR3 is TGTGCCAGCAGTAACACAGGGGGCGCCACTGAAGCTTTCTTT.

The rearrangement joins TRBV18 to TRBJ1-2; possibly TRBD1 for D (6 bases). The CDR3 sequence is 14 residues long. V lost 2 bases, J lost 4 bases, and 11 bases lay in between. CDR1 is KGHSH and CDR2 is LQKENI in the germline V gene. In DNA, the CDR3 is TGTGCCAGCTCACCAGCGGACAGTCCCTATGGCTACACCTTC. It translates to CASSPADSPYGYTF.

Comments on this clone: One junction end does not reproduce the germline sequence, and a read error may be involved. The chain employs TRBV7-7 and TRBJ2-2; unclear D gene. The CDR3 is 13 residues long. Germline-derived CDR1 and CDR2 are SSHAT and FNYEAQ (reference sequence). CDR3 sequence reads: CASSLTETGELFF. CDR3 sequence (DNA): TGTGCTAGCAGCTTAACCGAGACCGGGGAGCTGTTTTTT.

V and J are TRBV7-2 and TRBJ1-1, with D perhaps matching TRBD1 (6 bases). V lost 6 bases and J lost 6, with 17 bases in between. Germline CDR1 and CDR2: SGHTA and FQGNSA. The CDR3 has 14 amino acids. For the CDR3, the DNA is TGTGCCAGCAGTCGACAGGTGGGGTTGCCTGAAGCTTTCTTT. It specifies CASSRQVGLPEAFF.